These T cell receptor beta chains were read from a single sample in a study of shared clonotypes between healthy human individuals. Some clones are missing from TCRdb's copy, which holds only in-frame ones; the method was immunoSEQ multiplex PCR. The repertoire has 1.5 million to 2.5 million clones, approximately 95% of them found once; the top ten carry more than 0.9%. The sequencing input was naive CD8+ T cells sorted from blood. All receptors come from a young man in good health. Both conserved end residues are part of each CDR3. A D gene is named only where the DNA matches it firmly. Expanded clones get a size class; other rows say once, few or many, or leave the size out.

abundance | j_gene | d_gene | v_gene | CDR3aa | CDR3nt
. | TRBJ2-5 | TRBD2 | TRBV10-1 | CASSEILAGEETQYF | TGCGCCAGCAGTGAGATTCTAGCGGGGGAAGAGACCCAGTACTTC
. | TRBJ2-7 | TRBD1 | TRBV6-6 | CASSYSDRGGSYEQYF | TGTGCCAGCAGTTATTCCGACAGGGGAGGTTCCTACGAGCAGTACTTC
. | TRBJ2-3 | . | TRBV9 | CASSVGSLAGTDTQYF | TGTGCCAGCAGCGTAGGGAGCCTCGCTGGTACAGATACGCAGTATTTT
. | TRBJ1-1 | . | TRBV18 | CASSPEAGGAFF | TGTGCCAGCTCACCAGAGGCCGGTGGAGCTTTCTTT
. | TRBJ2-2 | . | TRBV4-2 | CASSSGQNTGELFF | TGTGCCAGCAGCTCCGGACAGAACACCGGGGAGCTGTTTTTT
. | TRBJ2-5 | . | TRBV10-3 | CAIKETETQYF | TGTGCCATCAAAGAAACAGAGACCCAGTACTTC
once | TRBJ2-3 | TRBD2 | TRBV11-2 | CASSFLAGGGSDTQYF | TGTGCCAGCAGCTTTCTCGCGGGGGGCGGGTCAGATACGCAGTATTTT
. | TRBJ2-3 | . | TRBV7-9 | CASSPGLDTQYF | TGTGCCAGCAGCCCTGGGCTAGATACGCAGTATTTT
. | TRBJ1-5 | . | TRBV11-2 | CASSPVGTNQPQHF | TGTGCCAGCAGCCCGGTAGGGACCAATCAGCCCCAGCATTTT
. | TRBJ2-3 | TRBD2 | TRBV28 | CASSFSSGDTDTQYF | TGTGCCAGCAGTTTTTCTAGCGGGGACACAGATACGCAGTATTTT
. | TRBJ1-1 | . | TRBV7-9 | CASSLTPEAFF | TGTGCCAGCAGCCTGACACCTGAAGCTTTCTTT
. | TRBJ2-2 | TRBD2 | TRBV4-1 | CASSRTSGRATGELFF | TGCGCCAGCAGCCGAACTAGCGGGAGGGCTACCGGGGAGCTGTTTTTT
. | TRBJ2-7 | . | TRBV7-9 | CASSLGAEGYSSYEQYF | TGTGCCAGCAGCTTAGGGGCAGAGGGGTACAGCTCCTACGAGCAGTACTTC
few | TRBJ1-1 | TRBD1 | TRBV4-1 | CASSHRDRGEAFF | TGCGCCAGCAGCCACCGGGACAGGGGTGAAGCTTTCTTT
. | TRBJ2-4 | . | TRBV27 | CASSWRDSKNIQYF | TGTGCCAGCAGTTGGAGGGACAGCAAAAACATTCAGTACTTC
. | TRBJ2-1 | . | TRBV30 | CAWSRGYLNEQFF | TGTGCCTGGAGCCGGGGCTATCTCAATGAGCAGTTCTTC
. | TRBJ2-1 | . | TRBV5-6 | CASSIGFVEQFF | TGTGCCAGCAGCATAGGGTTCGTTGAGCAGTTCTTC
. | TRBJ2-3 | . | TRBV9 | CASSPGLAGDTQYF | TGTGCCAGCAGCCCGGGACTGGCCGGTGATACGCAGTATTTT
. | TRBJ2-1 | . | TRBV12-5 | CASGLDYGILEQFF | TGTGCTAGTGGTTTGGACTACGGGATTCTCGAGCAGTTCTTC
. | TRBJ2-3 | . | TRBV5-6 | CASSLAGDRGVGTDTQYF | TGTGCCAGCAGCTTGGCCGGGGATAGGGGTGTCGGCACAGATACGCAGTATTTT
. | TRBJ2-3 | . | TRBV27 | CASSLSVWDTQYF | TGTGCCAGCAGTTTATCGGTTTGGGATACGCAGTATTTT
. | TRBJ1-2 | . | TRBV9 | CASSLGLATGYNYGYTF | TGTGCCAGCAGCCTCGGACTGGCGACCGGGTACAACTATGGCTACACCTTC
. | TRBJ2-5 | TRBD2 | TRBV18 | CASSPSLTSGKGQETQYF | TGTGCCAGCTCACCATCCCTGACTAGCGGGAAAGGTCAAGAGACCCAGTACTTC
. | TRBJ2-3 | TRBD2 | TRBV7-9 | CASSLPTSGGDWNPDTQYF | TGTGCCAGCAGCTTACCGACTAGCGGGGGGGACTGGAATCCGGATACGCAGTATTTT
. | TRBJ1-2 | . | TRBV6-5 | CASSYSEGNPNYGYTF | TGTGCCAGCAGTTACTCTGAAGGGAACCCTAACTATGGCTACACCTTC
. | TRBJ2-5 | . | TRBV18 | CASSPNSIPLQETQYF | TGTGCCAGCTCACCGAATTCAATTCCCTTGCAAGAGACCCAGTACTTC
. | TRBJ2-7 | TRBD1 | TRBV10-3 | CAISDRGTGVELEYF | TGTGCCATCAGTGACCGCGGGACAGGGGTGGAGTTAGAGTACTTC
. | TRBJ2-7 | TRBD1 | TRBV7-6 | CASSAVTGLSYEQYF | TGTGCCAGCAGCGCGGTGACAGGGCTCTCCTACGAGCAGTACTTC
. | TRBJ1-2 | . | TRBV27 | CASSFRGAGGYTF | TGTGCCAGCAGTTTTCGGGGGGCAGGGGGCTACACCTTC
. | TRBJ1-1 | . | TRBV6-6 | CASSYGRGDEAFF | TGTGCCAGCAGTTACGGGAGGGGAGATGAAGCTTTCTTT
once | TRBJ1-2 | . | TRBV7-2 | CASTPVEEYGYTF | TGTGCCAGCACCCCGGTGGAGGAATATGGCTACACCTTC
. | TRBJ2-1 | . | TRBV21-1 | CASSKPSGTPSSYNEQFF | TGTGCCAGCAGCAAACCTAGCGGAACCCCCAGCTCCTACAATGAGCAGTTCTTC
. | TRBJ2-6 | . | TRBV27 | CASSKGAIRTGANVLTF | TGTGCCAGCAGCAAAGGGGCCATCAGGACTGGGGCCAACGTCCTGACTTTC
. | TRBJ2-7 | TRBD2 | TRBV27 | CASSLSVPLAGGYEQYF | TGTGCCAGCAGTTTATCGGTACCTCTAGCGGGTGGGTACGAGCAGTACTTC
. | TRBJ2-1 | . | TRBV7-6 | CASSLVSGAVRSYNEQFF | TGTGCCAGCAGCTTAGTCTCAGGAGCGGTCCGCTCCTACAATGAGCAGTTCTTC
. | TRBJ2-7 | . | TRBV6-5 | CASSYFASFDEQYF | TGTGCCAGCAGTTACTTCGCGAGTTTCGACGAGCAGTACTTC
. | TRBJ2-7 | . | TRBV6-5 | CASSYSAGTTSYEQYF | TGTGCCAGCAGTTACTCAGCGGGGACAACCTCCTACGAGCAGTACTTC
. | TRBJ1-4 | . | TRBV9 | CASSLDGLANEKLFF | TGTGCCAGCAGCCTAGATGGGTTGGCTAATGAAAAACTGTTTTTT
. | TRBJ1-2 | TRBD1 | TRBV7-8 | CASSSGQGNYGYTF | TGTGCCAGCAGCTCGGGACAGGGTAACTATGGCTACACCTTC
. | TRBJ2-2 | . | TRBV25-1 | CASSRKDTGELFF | TGTGCCAGCAGTAGGAAGGACACCGGGGAGCTGTTTTTT
. | TRBJ2-2 | . | TRBV27 | CASSPQLTGELFF | TGTGCCAGCAGTCCACAACTTACCGGGGAGCTGTTTTTT
. | TRBJ2-7 | . | TRBV12-5 | CATGEGEQYF | TGTGCTACCGGAGAGGGCGAGCAGTACTTC
. | TRBJ2-1 | . | TRBV27 | CASSLGEINEQFF | TGTGCCAGCAGTTTAGGTGAGATCAATGAGCAGTTCTTC
. | TRBJ2-7 | TRBD2 | TRBV28 | CASSSHRGGWDEQYF | TGTGCCAGCAGTTCCCATCGGGGAGGGTGGGACGAGCAGTACTTC
. | TRBJ1-2 | . | TRBV6-5 | CASSYSGGSNYGYTF | TGTGCCAGCAGTTACTCCGGGGGATCTAACTATGGCTACACCTTC
. | TRBJ2-1 | TRBD1 | TRBV6-1 | CASSEGRDRPYNEQFF | TGTGCCAGCAGTGAAGGTCGGGACAGACCCTACAATGAGCAGTTCTTC
. | TRBJ2-3 | TRBD2 | TRBV7-9 | CASSFLTSGFTDTQYF | TGTGCCAGCAGCTTTTTGACTAGCGGGTTCACAGATACGCAGTATTTT
. | TRBJ1-1 | TRBD1 | TRBV7-6 | CASSLGPGQGIPEAFF | TGTGCCAGCAGCTTAGGGCCGGGACAGGGTATTCCTGAAGCTTTCTTT
. | TRBJ2-7 | TRBD1 | TRBV7-8 | CASSLRGQEGEQYF | TGTGCCAGCAGCTTAAGGGGACAGGAGGGCGAGCAGTACTTC
. | TRBJ2-1 | . | TRBV13 | CASSSGTTYNEQFF | TGTGCCAGCAGCTCCGGGACAACCTACAATGAGCAGTTCTTC
. | TRBJ2-5 | TRBD1 | TRBV7-9 | CASSPSGTVGETQYF | TGTGCCAGCAGCCCTAGTGGGACAGTCGGGGAGACCCAGTACTTC
. | TRBJ1-2 | . | TRBV7-9 | CASSDLTDIDGYTF | TGTGCCAGCAGCGACTTGACAGATATAGATGGCTACACCTTC
. | TRBJ2-5 | TRBD1 | TRBV27 | CASSLMQGAEETQYF | TGTGCCAGCAGTTTAATGCAGGGGGCGGAAGAGACCCAGTACTTC
once | TRBJ2-7 | TRBD1 | TRBV27 | CASSSDRQGLYEQYF | TGTGCCAGCAGCTCGGACAGGCAGGGGTTGTACGAGCAGTACTTC
. | TRBJ2-5 | . | TRBV7-9 | CASSLVAQGQETQYF | TGTGCCAGCAGCTTAGTTGCACAGGGTCAAGAGACCCAGTACTTC